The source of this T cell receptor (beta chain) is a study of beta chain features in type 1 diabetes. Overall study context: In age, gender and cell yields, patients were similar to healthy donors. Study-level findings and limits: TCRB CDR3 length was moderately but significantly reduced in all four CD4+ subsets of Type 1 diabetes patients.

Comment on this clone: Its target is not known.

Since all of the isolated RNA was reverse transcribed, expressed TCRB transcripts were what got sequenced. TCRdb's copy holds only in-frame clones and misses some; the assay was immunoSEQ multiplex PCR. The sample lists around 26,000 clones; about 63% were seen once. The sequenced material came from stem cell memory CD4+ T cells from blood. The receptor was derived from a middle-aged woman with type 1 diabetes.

The chain's CDR3 is CASSPISAGDSFGSPLHF. The CDR3 DNA is TGTGCCAGCTCACCAATTTCGGCAGGGGACAGCTTTGGGTCACCCCTCCACTTT. The V call is TRBV18, the J call TRBJ1-6; the match to TRBD1 covers 7 bases. The germline gives CDR1 KGHSH, CDR2 LQKENI. The CDR3 totals 18 residues. V lost 2 bases, J lost 10 bases, and 17 bases stayed unmatched.